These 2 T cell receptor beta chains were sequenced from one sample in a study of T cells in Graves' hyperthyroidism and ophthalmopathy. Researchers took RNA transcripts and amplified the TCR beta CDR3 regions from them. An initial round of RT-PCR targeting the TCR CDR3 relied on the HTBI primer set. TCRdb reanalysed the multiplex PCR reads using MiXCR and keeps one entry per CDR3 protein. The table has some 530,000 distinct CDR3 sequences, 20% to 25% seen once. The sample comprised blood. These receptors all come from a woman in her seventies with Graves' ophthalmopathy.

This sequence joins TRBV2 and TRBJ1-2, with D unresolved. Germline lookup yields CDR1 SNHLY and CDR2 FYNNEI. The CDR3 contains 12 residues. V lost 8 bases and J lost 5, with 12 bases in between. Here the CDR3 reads CASLAGPYGYTF. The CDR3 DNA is TGTGCCAGCCTGGCGGGTCCTTATGGCTACACCTTC.

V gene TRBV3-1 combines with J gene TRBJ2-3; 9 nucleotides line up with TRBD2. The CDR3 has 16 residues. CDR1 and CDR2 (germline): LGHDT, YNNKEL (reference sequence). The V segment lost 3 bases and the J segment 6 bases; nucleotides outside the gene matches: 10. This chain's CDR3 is CASSQLAGLASDTQYF. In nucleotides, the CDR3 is TGTGCCAGCAGCCAGTTAGCGGGACTAGCTAGCGATACGCAGTATTTT.